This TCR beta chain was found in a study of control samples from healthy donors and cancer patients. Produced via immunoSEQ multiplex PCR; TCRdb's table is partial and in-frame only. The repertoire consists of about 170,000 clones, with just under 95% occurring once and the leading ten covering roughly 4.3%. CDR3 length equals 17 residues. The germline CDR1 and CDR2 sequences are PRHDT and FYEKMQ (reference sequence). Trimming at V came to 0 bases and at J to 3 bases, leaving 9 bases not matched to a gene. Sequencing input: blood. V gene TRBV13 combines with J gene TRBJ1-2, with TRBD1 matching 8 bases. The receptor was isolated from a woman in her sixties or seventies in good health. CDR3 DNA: TGTGCCAGCAGCTTAGGCCTTCAGGGGGCGGAAGACTATGGCTACACCTTC. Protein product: CASSLGLQGAEDYGYTF. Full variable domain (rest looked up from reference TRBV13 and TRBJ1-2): AAGVIQSPRHLIKEKRETATLKCYPIPRHDTVYWYQQGPGQDPQFLISFYEKMQSDKGSIPDRFSAQQFSDYHSELNMSSLELGDSALYFCASSLGLQGAEDYGYTFGSGTRLTVV.